A single sample is the source of the 17 T cell receptor beta chains below, sequenced in a study of graft-versus-host responses after intestinal transplantation. No antigen is known for these receptors. This table comes from immunoSEQ multiplex PCR, and its TCRdb copy is limited to in-frame clones, with some not included. The profile shows 70,000 to 100,000 clones, roughly nine tenths of them singletons. Sequenced here: unstimulated CD4+ T cells sorted from spleen or lymph node cells, sampled before intestinal transplant. All receptors derive from a human donor who received an intestinal transplant.

CDR3 protein: CASRGGLAGFQETQYF. The CDR3 DNA is TGCGCCAGCAGGGGGGGACTAGCGGGCTTCCAAGAGACCCAGTACTTC. The chain combines TRBV10-2 with TRBJ2-5; 12 nucleotides agree with TRBD2. Trimming took 6 bases from V and 1 from J; bases not matched to a gene: 6. The CDR3 spans 16 residues. Germline V gene sequence: CDR1 WSHSY, CDR2 SAAADI.

The V gene is TRBV6-1, the J gene TRBJ1-2; TRBD1 aligns across 9 bases. This CDR3 is 15 amino acids long. CDR1 and CDR2 (germline): MNHNS, SASEGT. The ends lost 4 bases at V and 5 bases at J; junction bases unmatched: 8. The CDR3 reads CASSVRTGVGYGYTF. In nucleotides, the CDR3 is TGTGCCAGCAGTGTCAGGACAGGGGTCGGGTATGGCTACACCTTC.

This chain uses TRBV28 with TRBJ2-7; 8 nucleotides match TRBD1. This CDR3 has 15 residues. The V and J ends lost 3 bases and 0 bases, in that order; junction bases with no gene match: 4. The germline V gene has CDR1 MDHEN and CDR2 SYDVKM. The CDR3 sequence: CASSFRDRTSYEQYF. The CDR3 DNA follows: TGTGCCAGCAGTTTCAGGGACAGGACCTCCTACGAGCAGTACTTC.

The chain combines TRBV15 with TRBJ2-5, with 11 bases fitting TRBD2. The germline gives CDR1 LNHNV, CDR2 YYDKDF (reference sequence). J gave up 1 base and V 0 bases, and 16 bases lay outside the gene matches. The CDR3 covers 21 residues. The CDR3 loop is CATSRDYGVIAGGRSQETQYF. DNA of the CDR3: TGTGCCACCAGCAGAGATTACGGGGTGATAGCGGGGGGGCGGTCCCAAGAGACCCAGTACTTC. Filled out from reference TRBV15 and TRBJ2-5, the complete variable domain reads DAMVIQNPRYQVTQFGKPVTLSCSQTLNHNVMYWYQQKSSQAPKLLFHYYDKDFNNEADTPDNFQSRRPNTSFCFLDIRSPGLGDTAMYLCATSRDYGVIAGGRSQETQYFGPGTRLLVL.

The rearrangement joins TRBV29-1 to TRBJ2-6; D is undetermined. V was pared by 1 base and J by 2 bases, with 6 bases between. The CDR3 is 14 amino acids. Germline CDR1 reads SQVTM; CDR2 reads ANQGSEA. CDR3 sequence: CSVEAVAGANVLTF. CDR3 nucleotide sequence: TGCAGCGTTGAAGCTGTCGCTGGGGCCAACGTCCTGACTTTC. The entire variable domain, with the rest obtained from reference TRBV29-1 and TRBJ2-6, is as follows: SAVISQKPSRDICQRGTSLTIQCQVDSQVTMMFWYRQQPGQSLTLIATANQGSEATYESGFVIDKFPISRPNLTFSTLTVSNMSPEDSSIYLCSVEAVAGANVLTFGAGSRLTVL.

The V gene is TRBV6-6, the J gene TRBJ2-1; D gene ambiguous. V gave up 0 bases and J gave up 4 bases, with 7 bases separating them. The CDR3 is 14 residues long. Germline V lookup: CDR1 MNHNY, CDR2 SVGAGI (reference sequence). The CDR3 region is CASSYSSQYNEQFF. The CDR3 nucleotides are TGTGCCAGCAGTTACTCATCACAGTACAATGAGCAGTTCTTC.

This clone has a handful of counts. The chain is built from TRBV28 and TRBJ2-7; 9 nucleotides match TRBD2. The V gene's germline CDR1 is MDHEN and CDR2 SYDVKM. This CDR3 contains 14 residues. The ends lost 3 bases at V and 11 bases at J; junction bases unmatched: 11. The CDR3 spells CASSLASGTGLKYF. In DNA, the CDR3 is TGTGCCAGCAGTTTGGCTAGCGGGACTGGGTTGAAGTACTTC.

The chain has TRBV19 and TRBJ2-1; the match to TRBD2 covers 9 bases. Germline V gene data show CDR1 as LNHDA and CDR2 as SQIVND (reference sequence). The CDR3 runs to 16 residues. J gave up 9 bases and V 6 bases, and 15 bases lay outside the gene matches. The CDR3 nucleotides read TGTGCCAGTAGACTCGCTCTAGCGTCGCGGGGGGGTGAGCAGTTCTTC. This encodes CASRLALASRGGEQFF.

This sequence joins TRBV2 and TRBJ1-2; no reliable D call. The V gene's germline CDR1 is SNHLY and CDR2 FYNNEI. V was trimmed by 9 bases and J by 0 bases, leaving 11 bases between them. The CDR3 has 13 amino acids. The CDR3 here is CARGGPANYGYTF. CDR3 coding DNA: TGTGCCAGGGGAGGGCCCGCTAACTATGGCTACACCTTC.

CDR3 amino acids: CASSFAGGSNQPQHF. CDR3 bases: TGTGCCAGCAGCTTCGCAGGGGGTAGCAATCAGCCCCAGCATTTT. The rearrangement uses TRBV7-2 and TRBJ1-5; 7 bases map to TRBD1. CDR3 length equals 15 residues. Unmatched junction bases numbered 2, after V lost 3 bases and J lost 0 bases. CDR1 and CDR2 from the germline V gene are SGHTA and FQGNSA.

The chain links TRBV5-5 to TRBJ1-4; no firm D call. Germline V gives CDR1 SGHKS, CDR2 YYEKEE (reference sequence). Trimming pared 4 bases from V and 8 bases from J, leaving 15 bases between. The CDR3 spans 14 residues. CDR3 protein: CASSRNDGREKLFF. DNA of the CDR3: TGTGCCAGCAGCCGAAACGATGGGAGGGAAAAACTGTTTTTT.

The V and J genes are TRBV9 and TRBJ2-3, with 7 bases that match TRBD1. Per germline, CDR1 SGDLS and CDR2 YYNGEE. Trimming took 3 bases from V and 3 from J; bases not matched to a gene: 1. The CDR3 contains 13 residues. The CDR3 DNA sequence: TGTGCCAGCAGCGCCAGGGGGACAGATACGCAGTATTTT. Amino acid sequence: CASSARGTDTQYF.

The chain is built from TRBV27 and TRBJ2-5; a possible D gene is TRBD2 (6 bases). The end of the DNA is better explained by TRBJ2-7, so the J call may be wrong. The CDR3 extends over 14 amino acids. CDR1 and CDR2 (germline): MNHEY, SMNVEV (reference sequence). CDR3 in DNA: TGTGCCAGCAGTCGCCTCCGGGGCGGGAACGAGCAGTACTTC. Translating it yields CASSRLRGGNEQYF.

In the case of this clone: The identical CDR3 is also encoded by other nucleotide sequences in the sample. This sequence joins TRBV7-3 and TRBJ2-3; TRBD2 is a possible D gene (5 bases). CDR3 length equals 14 residues. Germline V gene lookup returns CDR1 SGHTA and CDR2 FQGTGA. V was shortened by 1 base and J by 0 bases, with 5 bases between the two germline ends. The CDR3 sequence is CASSLSGSTDTQYF. The CDR3 nucleotides read TGTGCCAGCAGCTTAAGCGGGAGCACAGATACGCAGTATTTT.

The V call is TRBV7-9, the J call TRBJ1-1, with a possible D match to TRBD1 (5 bases). V was clipped by 3 bases and J by 1 base, with 9 bases between them. The CDR3 runs 14 residues. CDR1 and CDR2 (germline): SEHNR, FQNEAQ (reference sequence). CDR3 in DNA: TGTGCCAGCAGCTTTGGGGGGGGGAACACTGAAGCTTTCTTT. Its protein is CASSFGGGNTEAFF.

V usage is TRBV10-2 and J usage is TRBJ1-5, with a tentative D call TRBD1 (5 bases). This CDR3 region has 14 residues. The V end lost 7 bases, the J end lost 7 bases, and 17 bases lay between the germline ends. CDR1 is WSHSY, CDR2 SAAADI, per germline. CDR3 protein: CASNPIGAGQPQHF. The CDR3 DNA sequence: TGCGCCAGCAACCCTATAGGGGCGGGACAGCCCCAGCATTTT.

This chain connects TRBV5-4 to TRBJ1-3; 8 bases agree with TRBD1. Per germline, CDR1 SGHNT and CDR2 YYREEE (reference sequence). There are 17 residues in the CDR3. With 4 bases clipped from V and 0 bases from J, the junction kept 9 bases outside the gene matches. In DNA form, the CDR3 reads TGTGCCAGCAGCGACCTCCAGGGGGCTGGCTCTGGAAACACCATATATTTT. Encoded protein: CASSDLQGAGSGNTIYF.